What follows are 5 T cell receptor beta chains derived from one specimen sequenced in a study of blood T cell repertoires in COVID-19. Clones were read by immunoSEQ multiplex PCR, and TCRdb kept only the in-frame ones, dropping some. The sample has 81,000 or so clones, 85% to 95% seen once; the top ten hold approximately 6%. The sequencing sample was made of peripheral blood. These receptors were obtained from an older woman with active COVID-19.

The chain combines TRBV3-1 (or the pseudogene TRBV3-2) with TRBJ1-1, with D maybe TRBD1 (6 bases). V lost 5 bases to trimming and J lost 2 bases, with 18 bases between them. The CDR3 runs to 16 residues. The V gene's germline CDR1 is LGHDT and CDR2 YNNKEL (reference sequence). CDR3 DNA: TGTGCCAGCAGCTCCAGCCTCACAGGGTTAAACACTGAAGCTTTCTTT. Protein: CASSSSLTGLNTEAFF.

V usage is TRBV4-2 and J usage is TRBJ1-3; D unclear. In germline, CDR1 is LGHNA, CDR2 YNFKEQ. The CDR3 contains 16 residues. Deletions cut 0 bases from V and 0 bases from J, with 9 bases between. The CDR3 reads CASSQDMGSSGNTIYF. The CDR3 bases are TGTGCCAGCAGCCAAGATATGGGCAGCTCTGGAAACACCATATATTTT.

J is TRBJ1-2 and V is TRBV7-9, with 9 bases identical to TRBD1. Germline trimming cut 6 bases from V and 4 bases from J; bases unmatched to any gene: 6. The CDR3 is made up of 14 amino acids. Germline CDR1 SEHNR, CDR2 FQNEAQ (reference sequence). The CDR3 nucleotides are TGTGCCAGCAGGGGACAGGGACCTATCTATGGCTACACCTTC. The encoded protein is CASRGQGPIYGYTF.

The rearrangement joins TRBV11-2 to TRBJ1-3; D is unresolved. V was pared by 6 bases and J by 3 bases, with 15 bases between. The germline CDR1 and CDR2 sequences are SGHAT and FQNNGV. The CDR3 is 15 residues long. CDR3 amino acids: CASRTEVGVGNTIYF. The CDR3 coding sequence is TGTGCCAGCAGAACTGAGGTTGGAGTTGGAAACACCATATATTTT.

The V gene is TRBV2, the J gene TRBJ1-4; no firm D call. The CDR3 totals 14 residues. Germline CDR1 is SNHLY and CDR2 is FYNNEI. Trimming pared 1 base from V and 4 bases from J, leaving 7 bases between. The CDR3 nucleotides are TGTGCCAGCAGTGAAGAGAGGCTTAATGAAAAACTGTTTTTT. Residues: CASSEERLNEKLFF.